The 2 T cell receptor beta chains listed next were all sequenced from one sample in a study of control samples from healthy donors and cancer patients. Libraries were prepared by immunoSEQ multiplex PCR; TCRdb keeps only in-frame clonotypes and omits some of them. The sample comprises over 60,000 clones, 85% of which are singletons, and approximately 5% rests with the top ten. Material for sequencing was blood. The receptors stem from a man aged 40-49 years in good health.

CDR3 in DNA: TGTGCCAGCAGCCAAAAAAAGGAGCAACTAGCGGGAGGTAACAATGAGCAGTTCTTC. It encodes CASSQKKEQLAGGNNEQFF. This sequence joins TRBV3-1 (or the pseudogene TRBV3-2) and TRBJ2-1; 12 nucleotides match TRBD2. The CDR3 length is 19 residues. Per germline, CDR1 LGHDT and CDR2 YNNKEL (reference sequence). V gave up 2 bases and J gave up 5 bases; unmatched junction bases: 13.

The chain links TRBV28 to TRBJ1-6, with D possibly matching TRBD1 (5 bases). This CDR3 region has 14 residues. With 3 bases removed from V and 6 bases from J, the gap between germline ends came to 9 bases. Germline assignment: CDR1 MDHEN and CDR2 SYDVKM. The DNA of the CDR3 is TGTGCCAGCAGTTTGATACAGGCTAATTCACCCCTCCACTTT. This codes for CASSLIQANSPLHF.